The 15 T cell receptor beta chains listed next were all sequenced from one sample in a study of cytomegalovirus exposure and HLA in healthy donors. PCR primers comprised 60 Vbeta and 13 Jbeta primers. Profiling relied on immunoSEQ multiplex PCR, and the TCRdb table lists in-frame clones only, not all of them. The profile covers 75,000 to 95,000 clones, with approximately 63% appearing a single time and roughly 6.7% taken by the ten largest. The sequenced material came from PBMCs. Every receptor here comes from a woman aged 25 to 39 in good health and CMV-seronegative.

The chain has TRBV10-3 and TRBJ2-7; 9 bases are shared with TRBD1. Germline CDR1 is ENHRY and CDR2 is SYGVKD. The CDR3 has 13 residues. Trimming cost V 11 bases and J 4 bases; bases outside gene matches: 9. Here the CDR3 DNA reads TGTGCCGCAACCGGGACAGGGTCGTACGAGCAGTACTTC. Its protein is CAATGTGSYEQYF.

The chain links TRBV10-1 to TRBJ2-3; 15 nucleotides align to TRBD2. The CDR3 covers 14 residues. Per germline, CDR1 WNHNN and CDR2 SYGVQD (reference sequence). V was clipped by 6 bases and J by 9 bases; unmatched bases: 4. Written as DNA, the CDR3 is TGCGCCAGCAGAAGGACTAGCGGGGGGGGAACGCAGTATTTT. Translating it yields CASRRTSGGGTQYF.

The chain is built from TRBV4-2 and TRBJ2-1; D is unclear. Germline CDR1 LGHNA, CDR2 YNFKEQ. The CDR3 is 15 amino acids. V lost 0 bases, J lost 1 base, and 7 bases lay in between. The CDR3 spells CASSQELGSYNEQFF. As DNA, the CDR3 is TGTGCCAGCAGCCAAGAGCTCGGGTCCTACAATGAGCAGTTCTTC.

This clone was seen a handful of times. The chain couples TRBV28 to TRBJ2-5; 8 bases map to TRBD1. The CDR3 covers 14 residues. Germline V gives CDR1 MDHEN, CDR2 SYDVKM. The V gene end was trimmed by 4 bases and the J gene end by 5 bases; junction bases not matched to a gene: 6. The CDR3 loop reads CASSSDRAGETQYF. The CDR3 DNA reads TGTGCCAGCAGTTCGGACAGGGCTGGGGAGACCCAGTACTTC. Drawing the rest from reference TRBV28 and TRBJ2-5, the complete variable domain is DVKVTQSSRYLVKRTGEKVFLECVQDMDHENMFWYRQDPGLGLRLIYFSYDVKMKEKGDIPEGYSVSREKKERFSLILESASTNQTSMYLCASSSDRAGETQYFGPGTRLLVL.

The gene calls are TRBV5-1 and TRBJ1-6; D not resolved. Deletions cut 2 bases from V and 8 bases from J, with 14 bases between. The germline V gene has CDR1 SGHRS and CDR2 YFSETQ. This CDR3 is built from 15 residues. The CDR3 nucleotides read TGCGCCAGCAGCTTTATTCAGGCCCCGGATTCACCCCTCCACTTT. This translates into CASSFIQAPDSPLHF.

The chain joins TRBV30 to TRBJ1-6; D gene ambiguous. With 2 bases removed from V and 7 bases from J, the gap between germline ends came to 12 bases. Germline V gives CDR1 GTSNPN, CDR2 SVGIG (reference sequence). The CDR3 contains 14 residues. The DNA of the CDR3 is TGTGCCTGGAGTTTGACAAGACCAAATTCACCCCTCCACTTT. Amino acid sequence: CAWSLTRPNSPLHF.

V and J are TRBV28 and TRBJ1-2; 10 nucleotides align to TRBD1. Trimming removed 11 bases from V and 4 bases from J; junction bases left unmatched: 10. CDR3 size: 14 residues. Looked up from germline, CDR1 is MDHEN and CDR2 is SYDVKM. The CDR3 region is CAGFTGTGAYGYTF. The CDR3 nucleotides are TGTGCCGGATTTACCGGGACAGGGGCCTATGGCTACACCTTC.

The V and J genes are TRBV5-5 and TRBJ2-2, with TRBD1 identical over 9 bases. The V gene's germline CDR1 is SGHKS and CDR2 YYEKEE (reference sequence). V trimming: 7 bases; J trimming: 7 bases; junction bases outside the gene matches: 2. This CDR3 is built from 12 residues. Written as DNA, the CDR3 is TGTGCCAGCGGGACAGGGAACGGGGAGCTGTTTTTT. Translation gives CASGTGNGELFF.

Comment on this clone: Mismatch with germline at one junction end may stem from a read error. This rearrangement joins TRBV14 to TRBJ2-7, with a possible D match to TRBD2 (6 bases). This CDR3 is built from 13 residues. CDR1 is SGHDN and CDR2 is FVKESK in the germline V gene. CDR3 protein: CASSRTSSNEQYF. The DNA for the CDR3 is TGTGCCAGCAGCCGAACTAGCTCCAACGAGCAGTACTTC.

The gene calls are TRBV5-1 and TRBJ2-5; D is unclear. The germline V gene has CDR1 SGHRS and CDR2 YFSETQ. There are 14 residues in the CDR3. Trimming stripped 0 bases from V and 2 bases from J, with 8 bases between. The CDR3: CASSLGAMQETQYF. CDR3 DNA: TGCGCCAGCAGCTTGGGGGCTATGCAAGAGACCCAGTACTTC.

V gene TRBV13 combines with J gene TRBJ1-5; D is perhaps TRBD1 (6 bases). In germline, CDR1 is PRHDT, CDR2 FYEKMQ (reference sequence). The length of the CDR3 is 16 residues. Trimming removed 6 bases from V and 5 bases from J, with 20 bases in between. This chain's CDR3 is CASRRDRGGRDQPQHF. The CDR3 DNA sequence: TGTGCCAGCAGGCGCGATAGGGGGGGGCGAGATCAGCCCCAGCATTTT.

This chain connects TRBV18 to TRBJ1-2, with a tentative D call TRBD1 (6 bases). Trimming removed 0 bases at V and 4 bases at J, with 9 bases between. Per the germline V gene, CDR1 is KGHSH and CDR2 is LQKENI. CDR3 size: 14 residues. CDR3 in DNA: TGTGCCAGCTCACCACCGGACAGCGGCTATGGCTACACCTTC. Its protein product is CASSPPDSGYGYTF.

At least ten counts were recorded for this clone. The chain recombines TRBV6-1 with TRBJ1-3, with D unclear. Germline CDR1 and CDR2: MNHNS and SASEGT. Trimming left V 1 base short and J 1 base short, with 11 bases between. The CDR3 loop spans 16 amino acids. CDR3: CASSEGRIRSGNTIYF. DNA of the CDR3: TGTGCCAGCAGTGAAGGGAGAATACGGTCTGGAAACACCATATATTTT.

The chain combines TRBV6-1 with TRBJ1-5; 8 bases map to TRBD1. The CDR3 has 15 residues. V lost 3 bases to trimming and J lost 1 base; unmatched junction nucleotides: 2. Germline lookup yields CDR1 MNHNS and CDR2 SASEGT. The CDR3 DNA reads TGTGCCAGCAGTGAGCAGGGGGCGAGCAATCAGCCCCAGCATTTT. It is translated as CASSEQGASNQPQHF.

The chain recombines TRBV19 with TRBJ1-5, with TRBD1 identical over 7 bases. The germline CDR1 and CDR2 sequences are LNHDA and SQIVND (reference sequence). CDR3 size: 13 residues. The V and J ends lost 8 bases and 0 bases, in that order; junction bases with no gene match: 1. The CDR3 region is CASGTDSNQPQHF. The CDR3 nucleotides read TGTGCCAGTGGGACAGATAGCAATCAGCCCCAGCATTTT.